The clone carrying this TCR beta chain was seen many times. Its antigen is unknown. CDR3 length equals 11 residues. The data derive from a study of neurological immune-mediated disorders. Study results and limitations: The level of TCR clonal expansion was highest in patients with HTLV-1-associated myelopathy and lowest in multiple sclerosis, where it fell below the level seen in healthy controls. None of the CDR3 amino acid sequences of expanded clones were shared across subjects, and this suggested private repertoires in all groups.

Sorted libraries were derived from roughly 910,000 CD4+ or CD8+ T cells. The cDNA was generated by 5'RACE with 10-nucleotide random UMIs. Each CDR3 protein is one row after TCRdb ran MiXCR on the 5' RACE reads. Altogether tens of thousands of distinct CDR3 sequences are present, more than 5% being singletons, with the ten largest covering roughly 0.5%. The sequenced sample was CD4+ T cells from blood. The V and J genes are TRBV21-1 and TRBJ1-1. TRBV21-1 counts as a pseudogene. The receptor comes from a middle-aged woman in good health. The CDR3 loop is CASSRVRRAFF. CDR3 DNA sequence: TGTGCCAGCAGCAGAGTGAGGAGAGCTTTCTTT.